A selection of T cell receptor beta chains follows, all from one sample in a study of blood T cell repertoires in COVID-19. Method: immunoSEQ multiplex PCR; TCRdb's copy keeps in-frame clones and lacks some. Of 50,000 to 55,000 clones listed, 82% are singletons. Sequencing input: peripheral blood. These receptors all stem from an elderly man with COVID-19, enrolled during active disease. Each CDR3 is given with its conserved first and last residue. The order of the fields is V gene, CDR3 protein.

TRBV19 CASSKVTGNYGYTF
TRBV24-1 CATSDRGGTDTQYF
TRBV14 CASSPYRQGGSPLHF
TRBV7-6 CASSNSQETQYF
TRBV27 CASSMGGRQPQHF
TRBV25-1 CASSAPGQRYTEAFF
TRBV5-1 CASSLNRESPLHF
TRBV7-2 CASSLVIGGLYGYTF
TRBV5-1 CASSLTGATETQYF
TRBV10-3 CAISEQGQQPQHF
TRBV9 CASSVAGTALSYEQYF
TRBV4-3 CASSQGAGVDNSPLHF
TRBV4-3 CASSQGVTGYEQYF
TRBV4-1 CASSQDPSGYYNEQFF
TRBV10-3 CAISGTSGAAYLPYF
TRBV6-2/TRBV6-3 CASSPYHLRRGEREQFF
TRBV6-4 CASSDPKIETGEKLFF
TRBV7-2 CASSRRVMTGSTSGNTIYF
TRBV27 CASSRSHYRQGMNTEAFF
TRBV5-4 CASSFPSGTGGGYTF
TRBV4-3 CASSRRGGADYGYTF
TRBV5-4 CASSSGTGGTVYGYTF
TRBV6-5 CASSTSANYGYTF
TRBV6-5 CASSNPGNEQFF
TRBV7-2 CASSLRGRRATQYF
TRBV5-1 CASSSTGSSYNSPLHF
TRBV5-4 CASRTAGGTEAFF
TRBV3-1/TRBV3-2 CASSLSAETTNEKLFF
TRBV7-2 CASSLQGPGYGYTF
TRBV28 CASTLEGSTYGYTF
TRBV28 CASSPQAGMGSPLHF
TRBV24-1 CATSETGTGANEAFF
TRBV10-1 CASSESTGSSYNEQFF
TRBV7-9 CASSFALGQGASGYTF
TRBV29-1 CSVEIGSGGVLFF
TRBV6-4 CASSPVPGEGNEQFF
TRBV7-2 CASSLVLSDEQYF
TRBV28 CASSLWQAGTYNEQFF
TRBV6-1 CASSEGRTGYGGYTF
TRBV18 CASLGLAGLYNEQFF
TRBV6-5 CATGHDSTDTQYF
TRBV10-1 CASSGTSGSPGELFF
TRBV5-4 CASSPGLAGAQETQYF
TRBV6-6 CASRPVQETQYF
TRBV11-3 CASSLGTGSSYNEQFF
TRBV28 CASSGDRAVVKNIQYF
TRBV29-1 CSVEVGGQGHVF
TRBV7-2 CASRTGNQETQYF
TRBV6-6 CASSLSTGGGSPLHF
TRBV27 CASSVGQGYEQYF
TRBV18 CASSPETGLNTEAFF